The rows below give T cell receptor beta chains drawn from one sample of a study of blood T cell repertoires in COVID-19. Repertoires were generated with immunoSEQ multiplex PCR, while TCRdb's copy carries only in-frame clones and drops some. Of approximately 280,000 clones in the sample, around 85% are singletons; the top ten hold 5% to 6.5%. The sample comprised peripheral blood. The receptors originated from a man between 50 and 59 years old with active or convalescent COVID-19. The CDR3 runs from the conserved cysteine through the conserved F or W. D genes are given only for firm matches. A clone size is listed for some rows: how often the clone was seen (once, few, many), or a class if it is expanded.

clone size | J gene | V gene | D gene | CDR3 protein | CDR3 DNA
NA | TRBJ2-7 | TRBV19 | NA | CASSISRGFRGRSYEQYF | TGTGCCAGTAGTATAAGTCGGGGTTTCAGGGGCCGGTCCTACGAGCAGTACTTC
NA | TRBJ1-2 | TRBV19 | TRBD1 | CASSGQGRNNGYTF | TGTGCCAGTTCGGGACAGGGGAGGAATAATGGCTACACCTTC
few | TRBJ1-2 | TRBV14 | TRBD1 | CASSRRDREYGYTF | TGTGCCAGCAGCCGCCGGGACAGGGAATATGGCTACACCTTC
NA | TRBJ2-6 | TRBV5-1 | NA | CASSWTVSSGANVLTF | TGCGCCAGCAGCTGGACAGTATCTTCTGGGGCCAACGTCCTGACTTTC
once | TRBJ2-2 | TRBV6-2/TRBV6-3 | TRBD2 | CASSYSMTSGSTELFF | TGTGCCAGCAGTTACTCGATGACTAGCGGGAGTACGGAGCTGTTTTTT
NA | TRBJ2-3 | TRBV7-9 | NA | CASSLVAGIDTQYF | TGTGCCAGCAGCTTAGTGGCGGGAATAGATACGCAGTATTTT
NA | TRBJ2-3 | TRBV3-1/TRBV3-2 | NA | CASSRSGGTDTQYF | TGTGCCAGCAGCCGCTCGGGGGGCACAGATACGCAGTATTTT
NA | TRBJ2-1 | TRBV15 | NA | CATSSGNYNEQFF | TGTGCCACCAGCAGCGGGAACTACAATGAGCAGTTCTTC
NA | TRBJ1-5 | TRBV2 | NA | CASRRGQNSNQPQHF | TGTGCCAGCAGACGCGGACAGAATAGCAATCAGCCCCAGCATTTT
NA | TRBJ1-2 | TRBV11-2 | NA | CASSLDRGHNYGYTF | TGTGCCAGCAGCTTAGATAGAGGACATAACTATGGCTACACCTTC
few | TRBJ1-6 | TRBV7-3 | NA | CASRESGGSNSPLHF | TGTGCCAGCAGAGAAAGTGGGGGCAGCAATTCACCCCTCCACTTT
NA | TRBJ1-5 | TRBV6-2/TRBV6-3 | TRBD1 | CASSLQGNQAQHF | TGTGCCAGCAGTTTACAGGGGAATCAGGCCCAGCATTTT
NA | TRBJ1-1 | TRBV7-2 | NA | CASTYSQVSTEAFF | TGTGCCAGCACCTACTCCCAGGTTTCCACTGAAGCTTTCTTT
NA | TRBJ2-1 | TRBV19 | TRBD1 | CASTSGTGAIGLSLDNEQFF | TGTGCCAGTACTTCCGGGACAGGGGCCATTGGCCTATCGTTGGACAATGAGCAGTTCTTC
NA | TRBJ2-3 | TRBV24-1 | TRBD2 | CATSDFSGRDGTQYF | TGTGCCACCAGTGATTTTTCGGGGAGGGACGGTACGCAGTATTTT
NA | TRBJ2-4 | TRBV10-2 | NA | CASSEGRNLAKNIQYF | TGCGCCAGCAGTGAGGGGCGAAATCTAGCCAAAAACATTCAGTACTTC
NA | TRBJ1-1 | TRBV30 | TRBD1 | CAWSVEAPGQGLAFF | TGTGCCTGGAGTGTAGAGGCACCGGGACAGGGATTGGCTTTCTTT
NA | TRBJ2-1 | TRBV19 | TRBD2 | CASSIGGSGDAYNEQFF | TGTGCCAGTAGTATCGGAGGGAGCGGGGACGCTTACAATGAGCAGTTCTTC
once | TRBJ1-1 | TRBV18 | TRBD1 | CASSPTGGNTEAFF | TGTGCCAGCTCACCGACAGGGGGAAACACTGAAGCTTTCTTT
once | TRBJ2-1 | TRBV19 | TRBD2 | CASSMTAGAYSNEQFF | TGTGCCAGTAGTATGACGGCGGGAGCCTACTCGAATGAGCAGTTCTTC